This TCR beta chain came from a study of T cells after yellow fever vaccination. Study-wide context: Any fraction with a low cell number was prepared using SMART-Seq v4 Ultra Low Input.

Germline CDR1 reads MDHEN; CDR2 reads SYDVKM. The CDR3 runs 18 residues. The junction had 11 bases not matched to a gene; V was cut back by 5 bases and J by 1 base. This clonotype has more than one count but fewer than ten. TCR cDNA was made by 5'RACE template switching, adding a universal primer site and UMIs. TCRdb reprocessed the 5' RACE reads with MiXCR, giving one entry per CDR3 protein. The sample records around 530,000 distinct CDR3 sequences, less than 20% being singletons. The sequence was collected from a man aged 18 to 30 who received the YFV17D yellow fever vaccine. The chain is built from TRBV28 and TRBJ1-5; 10 bases fit TRBD1. Sequencing was performed on PBMCs, taken about 5 days after the first yellow fever vaccination. The CDR3 bases are TGTGCCAGCAGTCCACGTGGGACAGGGGTGGGCAGCAATCAGCCCCAGCATTTT. This sequence encodes CASSPRGTGVGSNQPQHF.